Below, 32 T cell receptor beta chains from the same sample are listed, as sequenced in a study of a mutant IDH1 vaccine in newly diagnosed glioma. Antigens of these TCRs are unknown. The time point denotes: week 11, during vaccination. Topical imiquimod accompanied each vaccine dose, which consisted of 300 ug of mutant IDH1 20-mer peptide. Assay: immunoSEQ multiplex PCR; the TCRdb copy retains only in-frame clones and omits some. The sample consists of approximately 61,000 clones, around 80% of them appearing once. This sample comprised PBMCs, obtained from a glioma patient whose treatment included an IDH1 peptide vaccine. These TCRs come from a man aged 45-60 years with glioma.

The count of this clone is one. The V call is TRBV2, the J call TRBJ1-3; 7 bases are shared with TRBD1. The CDR3 totals 14 residues. The J segment lost 2 bases and the V segment lost 5 bases, leaving 3 bases of the junction unmatched. From germline, CDR1 is SNHLY and CDR2 FYNNEI. CDR3 residues: CASSQDRAGNTIYF. The DNA of the CDR3 is TGTGCCAGCAGTCAAGACAGGGCTGGAAACACCATATATTTT.

This clone was seen once. The chain has TRBV4-1 and TRBJ1-1; 11 bases are a match to TRBD1. Germline assignment: CDR1 MGHRA and CDR2 YSYEKL. After removal of 4 bases from V and 4 bases from J, the junction contained 8 bases not matched to a gene. The CDR3 length is 16 residues. The CDR3: CASSPGGGTGGTEAFF. For the CDR3, the DNA is TGCGCCAGCAGCCCGGGCGGAGGGACAGGGGGCACTGAAGCTTTCTTT.

About this clone: Other DNA sequences in this sample translate to the same CDR3. This sequence joins TRBV19 and TRBJ2-2; the D is unclear. The CDR3 length is 11 residues. The V gene's germline CDR1 is LNHDA and CDR2 SQIVND (reference sequence). Between the trimmed V and J ends, which lost 5 bases and 5 bases, there was a span of 3 bases. Here the CDR3 DNA reads TGTGCCAGTAGTGATACCGGGGAGCTGTTTTTT. This translates into CASSDTGELFF.

V usage is TRBV7-2 and J usage is TRBJ1-4; no firm D call. CDR3 length: 15 residues. The V end was cut by 5 bases, the J end by 1 base, with 11 bases between. Per the germline V gene, CDR1 is SGHTA and CDR2 is FQGNSA. The CDR3 DNA is TGTGCCAGCAGCGCCGGGTCCCTAACTAATGAAAAACTGTTTTTT. It specifies CASSAGSLTNEKLFF. Looking up the rest from reference TRBV7-2 and TRBJ1-4 gives the full variable domain: GAGVSQSPSNKVTEKGKDVELRCDPISGHTALYWYRQSLGQGLEFLIYFQGNSAPDKSGLPSDRFSAERTGGSVSTLTIQRTQQEDSAVYLCASSAGSLTNEKLFFGSGTQLSVL.

This chain connects TRBV27 to TRBJ1-5, with a weak D call TRBD1 (5 bases). Germline CDR1 reads MNHEY; CDR2 reads SMNVEV (reference sequence). The V end lost 3 bases, the J end lost 3 bases, and 9 bases lay between the germline ends. This CDR3 region has 14 residues. The CDR3 nucleotides are TGTGCCAGCAGTTTGATAGGGGACAATCAGCCCCAGCATTTT. The encoded protein is CASSLIGDNQPQHF.

The V gene is TRBV11-2, the J gene TRBJ2-3; D is tentatively TRBD1 or TRBD2 (5 bases each). This CDR3 has 15 residues. V was trimmed by 3 bases and J by 2 bases, leaving 12 bases between them. Per germline, CDR1 SGHAT and CDR2 FQNNGV. The CDR3 nucleotides read TGTGCCAGCAGCTTTAGGGGAGTACCCACAGATACGCAGTATTTT. Translated: CASSFRGVPTDTQYF.

V usage is TRBV15 and J usage is TRBJ1-2; 8 nucleotides agree with TRBD1. V lost 0 bases to trimming and J lost 1 base; unmatched junction nucleotides: 13. The CDR3 length is 19 residues. The germline CDR1 and CDR2 sequences are LNHNV and YYDKDF (reference sequence). In DNA, the CDR3 is TGTGCCACCAGCAGAGATTATGGGCAGGGGGCTGGCAGTAACTATGGCTACACCTTC. It is translated as CATSRDYGQGAGSNYGYTF.

The chain carries TRBV9 and TRBJ2-3, with D tentatively TRBD2 (5 bases). The CDR3 is 14 amino acids. V was trimmed by 4 bases and J by 2 bases, leaving 11 bases between them. In germline, CDR1 is SGDLS, CDR2 YYNGEE. The CDR3 DNA sequence: TGTGCCAGCAGCCCAGCGGCTAACACAGATACGCAGTATTTT. Its translation: CASSPAANTDTQYF.

This chain connects TRBV2 to TRBJ1-3; no clear D. The V end was cut by 10 bases, the J end by 0 bases, with 10 bases between. CDR1 and CDR2 (germline): SNHLY, FYNNEI. The CDR3 extends over 13 amino acids. The CDR3 is CANAEDSGNTIYF. CDR3 sequence (DNA): TGTGCCAACGCCGAGGACTCTGGAAACACCATATATTTT.

This clone appeared once. The chain has TRBV5-1 and TRBJ2-7; D is possibly TRBD1 or TRBD2 (5 bases each). CDR3 length: 15 amino acids. Trimming took 1 base from V and 6 from J, leaving 17 bases between them. Looked up from germline, CDR1 is SGHRS and CDR2 is YFSETQ. The CDR3, as DNA: TGCGCCAGCAGCTTGAGTGGGACCGGCTATCTCGAGCAGTACTTC. Encoded protein: CASSLSGTGYLEQYF.

This chain joins TRBV25-1 and TRBJ2-7; TRBD1 might be the D (5 bases). Germline CDR1 is MGHDK and CDR2 is SYGVNS. The CDR3 is 14 amino acids. V lost 7 bases to trimming and J lost 2 bases, with 15 bases between them. CDR3 loop: CASNSEDSPYEQYF. The CDR3 bases are TGTGCCAGCAACTCGGAAGACAGTCCCTACGAGCAGTACTTC.

This clone was counted between two and nine times. The chain uses TRBV29-1 and TRBJ1-4; D unresolved. Germline lookup yields CDR1 SQVTM and CDR2 ANQGSEA. Between the trimmed V and J ends, which lost 1 base and 8 bases, there was a span of 8 bases. This CDR3 spans 12 amino acids. The DNA for the CDR3 is TGCAGCGTTGAAGTAGTGGGAGAAAAACTGTTTTTT. This translates into CSVEVVGEKLFF.

This clone was counted between two and nine times. The J gene is TRBJ1-5, the V gene TRBV29-1; D might be TRBD1 (5 bases). CDR3 length: 10 residues. CDR1 is SQVTM, CDR2 ANQGSEA, per germline. CDR3 sequence: CTGGDQPQHF. Written as DNA, the CDR3 is TGCACCGGAGGGGATCAGCCCCAGCATTTT.

The gene calls are TRBV6-1 and TRBJ1-1; the D gene is possibly TRBD1 (5 bases). CDR1 and CDR2 from the germline V gene are MNHNS and SASEGT. Trimming stripped 3 bases from V and 4 bases from J, with 6 bases between. This CDR3 has 12 residues. The CDR3 loop is CASSDGATEAFF. Here the CDR3 DNA reads TGTGCCAGCAGTGATGGGGCCACTGAAGCTTTCTTT.

This clone turned up a few times. The genes are TRBV2 and TRBJ1-4, with a possible D match to TRBD1 (5 bases). In germline, CDR1 is SNHLY, CDR2 FYNNEI. V was clipped by 8 bases and J by 1 base, with 11 bases between them. The CDR3 is 14 residues long. CDR3 nucleotide sequence: TGTGCCAGCGAGCGGGGGAGAACTAATGAAAAACTGTTTTTT. Residues: CASERGRTNEKLFF.

V gene TRBV7-9 combines with J gene TRBJ1-1; tentative D call: TRBD1 (6 bases). The V end was cut by 3 bases, the J end by 2 bases, with 13 bases between. The germline CDR1 and CDR2 sequences are SEHNR and FQNEAQ (reference sequence). This CDR3 spans 15 amino acids. This CDR3 reads CASSFMKQGNTEAFF. As DNA, the CDR3 is TGTGCCAGCAGCTTTATGAAACAGGGCAACACTGAAGCTTTCTTT. Complete variable domain (other parts from reference TRBV7-9 and TRBJ1-1): DTGVSQNPRHKITKRGQNVTFRCDPISEHNRLYWYRQTLGQGPEFLTYFQNEAQLEKSRLLSDRFSAERPKGSFSTLEIQRTEQGDSAMYLCASSFMKQGNTEAFFGQGTRLTVV.

V usage is TRBV7-2 and J usage is TRBJ1-2; tentatively, D is TRBD1 (5 bases). The germline V gene encodes CDR1 SGHTA and CDR2 FQGNSA. The CDR3 has 12 residues. Deletions cut 5 bases from V and 5 bases from J, with 9 bases between. Here the CDR3 reads CASSPGRYGYTF. For the CDR3, the DNA is TGTGCCAGCAGCCCAGGGCGATATGGCTACACCTTC.

The genes are TRBV11-3 and TRBJ1-2; D uncertain. This CDR3 is 12 amino acids long. V lost 5 bases and J 0 bases, leaving 4 bases between the germline ends. Germline V gene sequence: CDR1 SGHNT, CDR2 YENEEA. CDR3 loop: CASSGTNYGYTF. The CDR3 coding sequence is TGTGCCAGCAGCGGAACTAACTATGGCTACACCTTC.

This chain uses TRBV10-3 with TRBJ2-6; D is uncertain. V was clipped by 10 bases and J by 4 bases, with 8 bases between them. Germline V CDR1 and CDR2: ENHRY, SYGVKD. CDR3 size: 12 residues. The DNA for the CDR3 is TGTGCCACCGGAAGGGGGGCCAACGTCCTGACTTTC. It is translated as CATGRGANVLTF.

The chain carries TRBV19 and TRBJ1-3; possibly TRBD1 for D (6 bases). CDR3 length equals 18 residues. Germline loops: CDR1 LNHDA, CDR2 SQIVND (reference sequence). The V gene lost 10 bases and the J gene lost 2 bases, with 27 bases spanning the gap. The CDR3 region is CATKGSAWTDAPGNTIYF. For the CDR3, the DNA is TGTGCCACCAAAGGATCTGCGTGGACAGACGCACCTGGAAACACCATATATTTT.

Only one count was recorded for this clone. The CDR3 reads CASSSGGGTAPFRQYF. CDR3 DNA: TGTGCCAGCAGCTCCGGCGGAGGGACAGCCCCTTTTCGGCAGTACTTC. The chain combines TRBV7-6 with TRBJ2-7; weak D call: TRBD1 (7 bases). The CDR3 length is 16 residues. CDR1 and CDR2 from the germline V gene are SGHVS and FNYEAQ. V was cut by 4 bases and J by 9 bases, with 25 bases left in between.

In the case of this clone: The junction and the germline gene differ at one end; a read error may be behind it. The DNA for the CDR3 is TGTGCCAGCAGCTTACAGGTACTCGCGGTCTTT. Translated: CASSLQVLAVF. The rearrangement joins TRBV7-2 to TRBJ1-1; unclear D gene. The CDR3 is made up of 11 amino acids. CDR1 is SGHTA and CDR2 is FQGNSA in the germline V gene.

V is TRBV7-9 and J is TRBJ2-7; D ambiguous. CDR3 length: 13 residues. Germline V gene lookup returns CDR1 SEHNR and CDR2 FQNEAQ (reference sequence). Trimming removed 1 base at V and 1 base at J, with 5 bases between. In DNA, the CDR3 is TGTGCCAGCAGCTTAGGGCCTTCCTACGAGCAGTACTTC. This gives the protein CASSLGPSYEQYF.

This chain links TRBV28 with TRBJ1-6; 8 nucleotides align to TRBD1. The germline V gene encodes CDR1 MDHEN and CDR2 SYDVKM. V shed 7 bases, J shed 5 bases, and the junction held 4 bases outside the gene matches. The CDR3 is 14 residues long. CDR3 bases: TGTGCCAGCAATGCAGGGGGCGATAATTCACCCCTCCACTTT. Amino acid sequence: CASNAGGDNSPLHF. The variable domain in full, completed from reference TRBV28 and TRBJ1-6, reads DVKVTQSSRYLVKRTGEKVFLECVQDMDHENMFWYRQDPGLGLRLIYFSYDVKMKEKGDIPEGYSVSREKKERFSLILESASTNQTSMYLCASNAGGDNSPLHFGNGTRLTVT.

The table lists this clone with a count of one. The V and J genes are TRBV6-1 and TRBJ1-2, with 7 positions matching TRBD1. V trimming: 6 bases; J trimming: 2 bases; junction bases outside the gene matches: 9. This CDR3 has 15 residues. CDR1 and CDR2 from the germline V gene are MNHNS and SASEGT. CDR3 sequence (DNA): TGTGCCAGCAGGGATCTAGAGGGGGCGAACTATGGCTACACCTTC. Translating it yields CASRDLEGANYGYTF.

This chain connects TRBV5-1 to TRBJ1-1, with a possible D match to TRBD1 (6 bases). V was shortened by 1 base and J by 5 bases, with 9 bases between the two germline ends. Germline lookup yields CDR1 SGHRS and CDR2 YFSETQ. The CDR3 covers 13 residues. CDR3 residues: CASSLTGMTEAFF. The CDR3 bases are TGCGCCAGCAGCTTGACAGGGATGACTGAAGCTTTCTTT.

The chain joins TRBV6-5 to TRBJ1-1; no clear D. V was cut by 4 bases and J by 4 bases, with 10 bases left in between. Germline V gene sequence: CDR1 MNHEY, CDR2 SVGAGI. This CDR3 region has 13 residues. For the CDR3, the DNA is TGTGCCAGCAGTTTCAGAAGTCTCACTGAAGCTTTCTTT. Amino acid sequence: CASSFRSLTEAFF.

As for this clone: The sample holds other DNA sequences that translate to the same CDR3. V is TRBV7-9 and J is TRBJ1-6, with D unresolved. V was pared by 5 bases and J by 8 bases, with 13 bases between. Germline CDR1 SEHNR, CDR2 FQNEAQ (reference sequence). The CDR3 length is 14 residues. CDR3 protein: CASSTKRTHSPLHF. As DNA, the CDR3 is TGTGCCAGCAGCACCAAACGGACCCATTCACCCCTCCACTTT.

The V call is TRBV4-1, the J call TRBJ1-1, with D possibly being TRBD1 (5 bases). Germline-derived CDR1 and CDR2 are MGHRA and YSYEKL. V lost 0 bases and J lost 1, with 18 bases in between. CDR3 length: 18 residues. CDR3 nucleotide sequence: TGCGCCAGCAGCCAAGAACCGGGGGAACAGCTCAGGAACACTGAAGCTTTCTTT. Translation: CASSQEPGEQLRNTEAFF.

The chain has TRBV5-6 and TRBJ1-5; TRBD1 might be the D (6 bases). The CDR3 has 15 amino acids. Between the trimmed V and J ends, which lost 4 bases and 3 bases, there was a span of 14 bases. Germline CDR1 is SGHDT and CDR2 is YYEEEE. The DNA of the CDR3 is TGTGCCAGCAGCCGAACCAACAGGGCCAATCAGCCCCAGCATTTT. Protein sequence: CASSRTNRANQPQHF.

The genes are TRBV18 and TRBJ2-1; 8 bases align to TRBD2. Germline trimming cut 4 bases from V and 5 bases from J; bases unmatched to any gene: 13. The CDR3 extends over 17 amino acids. Germline V lookup: CDR1 KGHSH, CDR2 LQKENI. As DNA, the CDR3 is TGTGCCAGCTCACTTTTCGGGAGGGGGGCCCCCAACAATGAGCAGTTCTTC. This gives the protein CASSLFGRGAPNNEQFF.

The V and J genes are TRBV25-1 and TRBJ1-2; maybe TRBD1 (5 bases). The CDR3 is made up of 11 amino acids. Germline loops: CDR1 MGHDK, CDR2 SYGVNS. The V gene lost 6 bases and the J gene lost 6 bases, with 8 bases spanning the gap. CDR3 region: CASRSGHGYTF. CDR3 nucleotides: TGTGCCAGCAGATCAGGGCATGGCTACACCTTC.